The sequence of this T cell receptor beta chain was determined in a study of T cells in Graves' hyperthyroidism and ophthalmopathy. V shed 5 bases, J shed 6 bases, and the junction held 3 bases outside the gene matches. From germline, CDR1 is DFQATT and CDR2 SNEGSKA (reference sequence). The CDR3 sequence is 11 residues long. Study results and limitations: Blood also contained most expanded thyroid clonotypes above 0.001.

This clonotype was recorded many times. As yet, its antigen is unknown. Together with thyroid ultrasound, orbital computed tomography, serum thyroxine and TRAb, clinical symptoms were used for diagnoses. The CDR3 regions of TCR beta were amplified from RNA transcripts. Researchers ran a first-round RT-PCR on the TCR CDR3 using the HTBI primer set. TCRdb redid the calling of the multiplex PCR reads with MiXCR, one entry per CDR3 protein. The table shows hundreds of thousands of distinct CDR3 sequences, with 45% occurring only once. The TCR comes from an adult man with Graves' disease, either hyperthyroidism or ophthalmopathy (not recorded which). Material: peripheral blood or thyroid tissue (not recorded which). This chain links TRBV20-1 with TRBJ2-7; 8 nucleotides agree with TRBD1. DNA of the CDR3: TGCAGTGCTTACAGGGGGGTCGAGCAGTACTTC. This codes for CSAYRGVEQYF.